One sample yielded the 25 T cell receptor beta chains listed below, sequenced in a study of blood T cell repertoires in COVID-19. TCRdb's copy holds only in-frame clones and misses some; the assay was immunoSEQ multiplex PCR. The table has some 400,000 clones, more than 75% seen once. The specimen sequenced was PBMCs or T cells enriched from blood (not recorded which). These receptors were taken from a man aged 25-40 years who had recovered from COVID-19.

The V call is TRBV11-2, the J call TRBJ1-2, with 9 bases aligning to TRBD1. Looked up from germline, CDR1 is SGHAT and CDR2 is FQNNGV. The CDR3 runs to 16 residues. Losses at the gene ends were 4 bases for V and 0 bases for J; bases not matched to a gene: 6. This CDR3 reads CASSSWTGDSNYGYTF. In DNA form, the CDR3 reads TGTGCCAGCAGCTCGTGGACAGGGGATTCTAACTATGGCTACACCTTC.

The CDR3 nucleotides are TGTGCCTGGAGTCAGGGTACAACTAATGAAAAACTGTTTTTT. Its translation: CAWSQGTTNEKLFF. The chain is built from TRBV30 and TRBJ1-4, with D maybe TRBD1 (5 bases). The ends were cut back, 2 bases at V and 0 bases at J, with 7 bases in the middle. This CDR3 is built from 14 residues. The germline V gene encodes CDR1 GTSNPN and CDR2 SVGIG (reference sequence).

CDR3 bases: TGTGCCAGCAGCGAAGGTGCAGGGGCCGGGGCCAACGTCCTGACTTTC. It yields the protein CASSEGAGAGANVLTF. The rearrangement links TRBV9 to TRBJ2-6; TRBD1 might be the D (6 bases). V lost 3 bases, J lost 4 bases, and 14 bases lay in between. The CDR3 has 16 amino acids. Germline CDR1 is SGDLS and CDR2 is YYNGEE. Using reference TRBV9 and TRBJ2-6 for the parts outside the CDR3, the full variable domain is DSGVTQTPKHLITATGQRVTLRCSPRSGDLSVYWYQQSLDQGLQFLIQYYNGEERAKGNILERFSAQQFPDLHSELNLSSLELGDSALYFCASSEGAGAGANVLTFGAGSRLTVL.

J is TRBJ2-3 and V is TRBV6-5, with 8 bases aligning to TRBD2. The V gene end was trimmed by 6 bases and the J gene end by 2 bases; junction bases not matched to a gene: 4. The germline gives CDR1 MNHEY, CDR2 SVGAGI. This CDR3 has 14 residues. CDR3 residues: CASRRTSTTDTQYF. CDR3 nucleotide sequence: TGTGCCAGCAGACGGACTAGCACCACAGATACGCAGTATTTT.

The V call is TRBV10-3, the J call TRBJ2-1, with a weak D call TRBD2 (7 bases). Germline V CDR1 and CDR2: ENHRY, SYGVKD. The CDR3 sequence is 13 residues long. V was pared by 4 bases and J by 7 bases, with 11 bases between. In nucleotides, the CDR3 is TGTGCCATCAGTGGGGGGGGGCCGAATGAGCAGTTCTTC. Its protein is CAISGGGPNEQFF.

This clone was seen more than once but under ten times. V and J are TRBV14 and TRBJ1-1, with a possible D match to TRBD1 (5 bases). The CDR3 spans 15 residues. V dropped 4 bases and J dropped 5 bases, with 17 bases sitting between them. From germline, CDR1 is SGHDN and CDR2 FVKESK. This CDR3 is CASSPQGMGGTEAFF. CDR3 DNA sequence: TGTGCCAGCAGCCCCCAGGGTATGGGGGGAACTGAAGCTTTCTTT. Together with reference TRBV14 and TRBJ1-1, the CDR3 gives the full variable domain: EAGVTQFPSHSVIEKGQTVTLRCDPISGHDNLYWYRRVMGKEIKFLLHFVKESKQDESGMPNNRFLAERTGGTYSTLKVQPAELEDSGVYFCASSPQGMGGTEAFFGQGTRLTVV.

Only one count was recorded for this clone. This chain uses TRBV9 with TRBJ2-7; tentative D call: TRBD2 (6 bases). CDR1 is SGDLS, CDR2 YYNGEE, per germline. Trimming removed 4 bases from V and 5 bases from J, with 7 bases in between. The CDR3 is made up of 11 amino acids. As DNA, the CDR3 is TGTGCCAGCAGCTCGGGGGACGAGCAGTACTTC. It is translated as CASSSGDEQYF.

This rearrangement joins TRBV25-1 to TRBJ2-1; 10 nucleotides align to TRBD1. J gave up 4 bases and V 5 bases, and 2 bases lay outside the gene matches. This CDR3 comprises 14 residues. Germline V lookup: CDR1 MGHDK, CDR2 SYGVNS. In DNA, the CDR3 is TGTGCCAGCAGTCCGGGACAGGGGTACAATGAGCAGTTCTTC. This translates into CASSPGQGYNEQFF.

The genes are TRBV18 and TRBJ2-7, with D perhaps TRBD2 (6 bases). Looked up from germline, CDR1 is KGHSH and CDR2 is LQKENI. This CDR3 is 15 amino acids long. V lost 3 bases and J lost 2, with 14 bases in between. The CDR3, as DNA: TGTGCCAGCTCACCTGAACCGGGGGATCCCTACGAGCAGTACTTC. As protein: CASSPEPGDPYEQYF.

CDR3 bases: TGTGCCAGCAGTGAACATCCAGGCTCAGGGGCATGGCAGCCCCAGCATTTT. It is translated as CASSEHPGSGAWQPQHF. This sequence joins TRBV2 and TRBJ1-5, with a possible D match to TRBD1 (6 bases). This CDR3 is 17 amino acids long. CDR1 SNHLY and CDR2 FYNNEI come from the germline V gene. V lost 2 bases, J lost 7 bases, and 21 bases lay in between. The full variable domain, completed using reference TRBV2 and TRBJ1-5, is EPEVTQTPSHQVTQMGQEVILRCVPISNHLYFYWYRQILGQKVEFLVSFYNNEISEKSEIFDDQFSVERPDGSNFTLKIRSTKLEDSAMYFCASSEHPGSGAWQPQHFGDGTRLSIL.

V is TRBV7-9 and J is TRBJ2-7; D may be TRBD2 (6 bases). From germline, CDR1 is SEHNR and CDR2 FQNEAQ (reference sequence). This CDR3 comprises 12 residues. V lost 5 bases to trimming and J lost 7 bases, with 12 bases between them. This chain's CDR3 is CASSPRRGEQYF. DNA for the CDR3: TGTGCCAGCAGCCCACGGAGGGGAGAGCAGTACTTC.

This rearrangement joins TRBV19 to TRBJ1-2; no reliable D call. Germline CDR1 reads LNHDA; CDR2 reads SQIVND (reference sequence). The CDR3 is 13 amino acids. V was trimmed by 3 bases and J by 6 bases, leaving 11 bases between them. The CDR3 sequence is CASSMRQVDGYTF. The CDR3 DNA reads as TGTGCCAGTAGTATGAGACAAGTCGATGGCTACACCTTC.

The V gene is TRBV6-1, the J gene TRBJ1-1, with D uncertain. The germline CDR1 and CDR2 sequences are MNHNS and SASEGT. The V gene lost 3 bases and the J gene lost 4 bases, with 12 bases spanning the gap. This CDR3 region has 14 residues. The CDR3 region has the DNA TGTGCCAGCAGTGAGCAGACCCCGGGCACTGAAGCTTTCTTT. Protein product: CASSEQTPGTEAFF.

A single count supports this clone. The V and J genes are TRBV19 and TRBJ2-3; D remains unclear. The germline V gene encodes CDR1 LNHDA and CDR2 SQIVND (reference sequence). Trimming cost V 6 bases and J 2 bases, with 9 bases left between them. The CDR3 has 13 residues. CDR3 amino acids: CASSTIPTDTQYF. The CDR3 nucleotides are TGTGCCAGTAGCACTATCCCCACAGATACGCAGTATTTT.

The chain couples TRBV23-1 to TRBJ2-1; no firm D call. TRBV23-1 is noted as an ORF with a role that remains uncertain. V was cut by 6 bases and J by 6 bases, with 21 bases left in between. The CDR3 spans 16 residues. The CDR3 nucleotides are TGCGCCAGCAGGCCGGTGGAGTGGAGCGACGTCAATGAGCAGTTCTTC. It codes for CASRPVEWSDVNEQFF.

This sequence joins TRBV18 and TRBJ1-1, with a possible D match to TRBD1 (5 bases). CDR1 KGHSH and CDR2 LQKENI come from the germline V gene. The CDR3 sequence is 18 residues long. V lost 2 bases, J lost 0 bases, and 19 bases lay in between. For the CDR3, the DNA is TGTGCCAGCTCACCAATCTTTAGTACGGAAGGGGTGAACACTGAAGCTTTCTTT. It specifies CASSPIFSTEGVNTEAFF.

The V gene is TRBV5-4, the J gene TRBJ1-1; D call uncertain. V lost 3 bases and J lost 0, with 15 bases in between. The CDR3 contains 16 residues. Per germline, CDR1 SGHNT and CDR2 YYREEE (reference sequence). The CDR3 DNA follows: TGTGCCAGCAGCTCGGGGTTGGCACAAATGAACACTGAAGCTTTCTTT. Protein product: CASSSGLAQMNTEAFF.

The V and J genes are TRBV19 and TRBJ1-1, with D perhaps matching TRBD1 (5 bases). Trimming removed 4 bases from V and 2 bases from J, with 8 bases in between. CDR1 and CDR2 from the germline V gene are LNHDA and SQIVND (reference sequence). The CDR3 runs to 13 residues. DNA for the CDR3: TGTGCCAGTAGTAGGGGCCCAAACACTGAAGCTTTCTTT. Its translation: CASSRGPNTEAFF.

The rearrangement joins TRBV5-5 to TRBJ1-5; D is uncertain. The CDR3 is made up of 14 amino acids. CDR1 is SGHKS and CDR2 is YYEKEE in the germline V gene (reference sequence). V lost 4 bases and J lost 2, with 10 bases in between. CDR3 amino acids: CASSPNVGNQPQHF. The CDR3 DNA is TGTGCCAGCAGCCCTAATGTCGGCAATCAGCCCCAGCATTTT.

This clone was seen only a few times. The chain has TRBV5-4 and TRBJ1-1, with D tentatively TRBD1 (5 bases). The CDR3 length is 13 residues. Trimming removed 1 base from V and 4 bases from J, with 8 bases in between. Germline V lookup: CDR1 SGHNT, CDR2 YYREEE (reference sequence). The CDR3 spells CASSLKGITEAFF. The CDR3 bases are TGTGCCAGCAGCTTGAAGGGGATCACTGAAGCTTTCTTT. The complete variable domain, with remaining parts taken from reference TRBV5-4 and TRBJ1-1, reads ETGVTQSPTHLIKTRGQQVTLRCSSQSGHNTVSWYQQALGQGPQFIFQYYREEENGRGNFPPRFSGLQFPNYSSELNVNALELDDSALYLCASSLKGITEAFFGQGTRLTVV.

The chain employs TRBV27 and TRBJ1-1; TRBD1 agrees at 7 bases. CDR1 is MNHEY and CDR2 is SMNVEV in the germline V gene (reference sequence). The CDR3 is made up of 18 amino acids. The junction had 20 bases not matched to a gene; V was cut back by 5 bases and J by 5 bases. The CDR3 coding sequence is TGTGCCAGCAGTGGGATTCGTGTGGAGGGGGCGCCTTGGACTGAAGCTTTCTTT. As protein: CASSGIRVEGAPWTEAFF.

This clone was observed a few times. V usage is TRBV19 and J usage is TRBJ1-2; the D gene is possibly TRBD1 (6 bases). V was pared by 7 bases and J by 4 bases, with 19 bases between. CDR3 length equals 15 residues. Germline V CDR1 and CDR2: LNHDA, SQIVND (reference sequence). CDR3 region: CASIGSGGRSYGYTF. CDR3 in DNA: TGTGCCAGTATTGGATCCGGGGGGCGCAGCTATGGCTACACCTTC.

This clone has more than one count but fewer than ten. CDR3 sequence reads: CASSLRSGETQYF. The CDR3, as DNA: TGTGCCAGCAGCTTGCGGTCCGGGGAGACCCAGTACTTC. V gene TRBV5-6 combines with J gene TRBJ2-5, with D unresolved. Looked up from germline, CDR1 is SGHDT and CDR2 is YYEEEE. V dropped 1 base and J dropped 5 bases, with 9 bases sitting between them. CDR3 length equals 13 residues.

CDR3 sequence: CASSPWTSGGSETQYF. In DNA, the CDR3 is TGTGCCAGCTCACCATGGACTAGCGGGGGGAGCGAGACCCAGTACTTC. V gene TRBV18 combines with J gene TRBJ2-5, with 14 positions matching TRBD2. This CDR3 is built from 16 residues. The germline V gene encodes CDR1 KGHSH and CDR2 LQKENI. After removal of 2 bases from V and 5 bases from J, the junction contained 4 bases not matched to a gene.

This chain links TRBV9 with TRBJ1-2; D might be TRBD1 (5 bases). The germline gives CDR1 SGDLS, CDR2 YYNGEE. The V gene lost 6 bases and the J gene lost 0 bases, with 12 bases spanning the gap. This CDR3 has 14 amino acids. The CDR3 nucleotides are TGTGCCAGCACCCAAGACAGAGCTAACTATGGCTACACCTTC. Protein: CASTQDRANYGYTF.